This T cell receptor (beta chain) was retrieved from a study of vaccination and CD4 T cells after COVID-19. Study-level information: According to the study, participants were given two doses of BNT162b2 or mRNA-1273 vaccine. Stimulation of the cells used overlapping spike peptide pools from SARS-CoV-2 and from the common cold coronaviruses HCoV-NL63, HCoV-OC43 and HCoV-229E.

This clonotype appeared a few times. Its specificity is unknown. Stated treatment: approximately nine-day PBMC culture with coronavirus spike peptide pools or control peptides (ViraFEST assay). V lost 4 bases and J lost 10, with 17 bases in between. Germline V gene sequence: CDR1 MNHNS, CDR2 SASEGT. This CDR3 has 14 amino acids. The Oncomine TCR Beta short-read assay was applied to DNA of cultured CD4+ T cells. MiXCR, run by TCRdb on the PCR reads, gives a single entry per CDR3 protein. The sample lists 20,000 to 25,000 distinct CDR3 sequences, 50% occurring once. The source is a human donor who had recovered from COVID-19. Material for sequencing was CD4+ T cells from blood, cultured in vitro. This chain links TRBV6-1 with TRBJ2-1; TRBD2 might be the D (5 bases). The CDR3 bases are TGTGCCAGCAGTGGGGGAGACGGACTTGCAGAGCAGTTCTTC. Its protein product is CASSGGDGLAEQFF.